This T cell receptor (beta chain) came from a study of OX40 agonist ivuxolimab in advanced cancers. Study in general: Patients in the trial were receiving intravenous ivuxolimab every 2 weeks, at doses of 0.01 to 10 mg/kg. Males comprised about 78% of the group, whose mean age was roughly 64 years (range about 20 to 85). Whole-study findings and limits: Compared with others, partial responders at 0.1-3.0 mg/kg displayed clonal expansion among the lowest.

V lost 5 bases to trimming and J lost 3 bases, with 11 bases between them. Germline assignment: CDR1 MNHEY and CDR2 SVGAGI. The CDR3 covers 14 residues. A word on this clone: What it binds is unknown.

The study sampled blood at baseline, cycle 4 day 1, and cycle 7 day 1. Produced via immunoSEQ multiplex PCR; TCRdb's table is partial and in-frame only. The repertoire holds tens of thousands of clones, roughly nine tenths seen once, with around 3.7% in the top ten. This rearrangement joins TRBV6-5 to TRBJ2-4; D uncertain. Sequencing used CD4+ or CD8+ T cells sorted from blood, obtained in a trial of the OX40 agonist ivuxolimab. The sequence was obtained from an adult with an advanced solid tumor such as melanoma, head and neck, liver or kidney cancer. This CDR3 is CASSTTNSKNIQYF. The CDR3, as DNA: TGTGCCAGCAGTACGACAAACAGCAAAAACATTCAGTACTTC.